The 16 T cell receptor beta chains in this list originate from one sample, sequenced in a study of a mutant IDH1 vaccine in newly diagnosed glioma. For these TCRs, the target antigens are not known. As for time point: week 23, last vaccination. Mutant IDH1 20-mer peptide, at 300 ug, made up each vaccine dose, with topical imiquimod. Data came from immunoSEQ multiplex PCR; TCRdb stores just in-frame clones and leaves some out. The sample yields roughly 76,000 clones, approximately 85% seen once. The input for sequencing was PBMCs, taken from a glioma patient whose treatment included an IDH1 peptide vaccine. The receptors here all came from a man aged 25 to 45 with glioma. Some clones in this sample may be carry-over from other donors' samples.

The gene calls are TRBV6-1 and TRBJ1-2; tentative D call: TRBD1 (5 bases). The germline gives CDR1 MNHNS, CDR2 SASEGT. CDR3 length equals 15 residues. V lost 4 bases and J 0 bases, leaving 12 bases between the germline ends. CDR3 protein: CASSGRGPPNYGYTF. The DNA of the CDR3 is TGTGCCAGCAGTGGAAGGGGACCTCCTAACTATGGCTACACCTTC.

This chain connects TRBV28 to TRBJ1-2; D is unclear. The CDR3 covers 14 residues. CDR1 MDHEN and CDR2 SYDVKM come from the germline V gene. Trimming pared 3 bases from V and 4 bases from J, leaving 12 bases between. The CDR3 DNA reads TGTGCCAGCAGTTTGGCTGGGCGAGGCTATGGCTACACCTTC. It is translated as CASSLAGRGYGYTF.

The chain employs TRBV2 and TRBJ1-1; D unresolved. Trimming took off 3 bases at V and 2 bases at J, with 10 bases between the two ends. The V gene's germline CDR1 is SNHLY and CDR2 FYNNEI. The CDR3 is made up of 14 amino acids. The CDR3 loop is CASSDEGTNTEAFF. As DNA, the CDR3 is TGTGCCAGCAGTGATGAGGGCACTAACACTGAAGCTTTCTTT.

This clone is deemed medium-sized. The chain links TRBV4-1 to TRBJ1-5; possibly TRBD1 for D (5 bases). The V end was cut by 1 base, the J end by 10 bases, with 11 bases between. Germline V gene data show CDR1 as MGHRA and CDR2 as YSYEKL. The CDR3 is 13 residues long. The CDR3 here is CASSQARGKPQHF. CDR3 nucleotides: TGCGCCAGCAGCCAAGCTCGGGGGAAACCCCAGCATTTT.

This clone was observed a handful of times. CDR3 nucleotide sequence: TGTGCCAGCACCAACAGCGAACAGCAGTATTTT. Its protein is CASTNSEQQYF. V usage is TRBV6-5 and J usage is TRBJ2-3; D not resolved. The CDR3 totals 11 residues. V lost 7 bases, J lost 11 bases, and 13 bases lay in between. Germline lookup yields CDR1 MNHEY and CDR2 SVGAGI.

This chain uses TRBV5-1 with TRBJ1-1; possible D gene TRBD1, 5 bases. The CDR3 is made up of 14 amino acids. Germline assignment: CDR1 SGHRS and CDR2 YFSETQ. V lost 2 bases and J lost 0, with 8 bases in between. This CDR3 reads CASSFDSMNTEAFF. The CDR3 coding sequence is TGCGCCAGCAGCTTCGACAGCATGAACACTGAAGCTTTCTTT.

The chain employs TRBV11-1 and TRBJ1-2; D not resolved. Germline CDR1 SGHAT, CDR2 FQDESV (reference sequence). CDR3 length equals 14 residues. The germline V and J ends were trimmed by 5 bases and 4 bases, with 14 bases remaining between them. The CDR3 sequence: CASSPGLGSYGYTF. The CDR3 DNA sequence: TGTGCCAGCAGCCCCGGGCTGGGAAGCTATGGCTACACCTTC. Using reference TRBV11-1 and TRBJ1-2 for the parts outside the CDR3, the full variable domain is EAEVAQSPRYKITEKSQAVAFWCDPISGHATLYWYRQILGQGPELLVQFQDESVVDDSQLPKDRFSAERLKGVDSTLKIQPAELGDSAMYLCASSPGLGSYGYTFGSGTRLTVV.

The chain recombines TRBV9 with TRBJ2-2, with 8 bases aligning to TRBD1. CDR1 and CDR2 from the germline V gene are SGDLS and YYNGEE. There are 17 residues in the CDR3. The V and J ends lost 4 bases and 1 base, in that order; junction bases with no gene match: 9. The CDR3 here is CASSIKPGTGNTGELFF. The CDR3 nucleotides read TGTGCCAGCAGCATTAAACCCGGGACAGGGAACACCGGGGAGCTGTTTTTT.

The rearrangement joins TRBV29-1 to TRBJ2-1; D not certain. The length of the CDR3 is 10 residues. Trimming left V 3 bases short and J 12 bases short, with 9 bases between. Germline V CDR1 and CDR2: SQVTM, ANQGSEA. CDR3 sequence: CSVEAAGQFF. DNA for the CDR3: TGCAGCGTTGAGGCGGCAGGGCAGTTCTTC.

V gene TRBV28 combines with J gene TRBJ2-7; the match to TRBD2 covers 10 bases. The germline CDR1 and CDR2 sequences are MDHEN and SYDVKM. Unmatched junction bases numbered 14, after V lost 4 bases and J lost 2 bases. The CDR3 sequence is 18 residues long. The chain's CDR3 is CASSSPWSSGRGTYEQYF. The CDR3 DNA sequence: TGTGCCAGCAGTTCGCCGTGGTCTAGCGGGAGAGGGACCTACGAGCAGTACTTC.

The V call is TRBV7-2, the J call TRBJ1-5; 10 bases fit TRBD1. The germline gives CDR1 SGHTA, CDR2 FQGNSA. The CDR3 has 14 residues. V shed 5 bases and J 4 bases; nucleotides not matched to a gene: 2. In DNA, the CDR3 is TGTGCCAGCAGCCGGACAGGGGGGAATCAGCCCCAGCATTTT. Translating gives CASSRTGGNQPQHF.

The rearrangement links TRBV28 to TRBJ1-2; D not certain. Germline lookup yields CDR1 MDHEN and CDR2 SYDVKM. V was shortened by 2 bases and J by 5 bases, with 6 bases between the two germline ends. This CDR3 comprises 12 residues. The CDR3 loop is CASSLGVYGYTF. The CDR3 DNA is TGTGCCAGCAGTTTAGGAGTGTATGGCTACACCTTC.

CDR3 in amino acids: CAIRPTGLNYGYTF. The CDR3 DNA reads TGTGCCATCAGGCCGACAGGACTTAACTATGGCTACACCTTC. The V gene is TRBV10-3, the J gene TRBJ1-2; possibly TRBD1 for D (6 bases). The V gene's germline CDR1 is ENHRY and CDR2 SYGVKD. The ends were cut back, 6 bases at V and 1 base at J, with 12 bases in the middle. The CDR3 extends over 14 amino acids.

The V gene is TRBV14, the J gene TRBJ2-1, with 9 positions matching TRBD1. The CDR3 totals 13 residues. J gave up 8 bases and V 5 bases, and 4 bases lay outside the gene matches. CDR1 is SGHDN, CDR2 FVKESK, per germline. CDR3 sequence (DNA): TGTGCCAGCAGCGCGGGACAGGGCGATGAGCAGTTCTTC. Protein: CASSAGQGDEQFF.

The chain couples TRBV29-1 to TRBJ2-7; D perhaps matches TRBD2 (5 bases). Trimming cost V 5 bases and J 0 bases, with 11 bases left between them. The CDR3 covers 13 residues. Per germline, CDR1 SQVTM and CDR2 ANQGSEA. As DNA, the CDR3 is TGCAGCGTTAGAGAGGGTGCCTCCTACGAGCAGTACTTC. This encodes CSVREGASYEQYF.

This clone was seen just once. The gene calls are TRBV9 and TRBJ2-5; the D gene is possibly TRBD2 (6 bases). Trimming cost V 0 bases and J 4 bases, with 10 bases left between them. The CDR3 is 14 amino acids. The germline gives CDR1 SGDLS, CDR2 YYNGEE. CDR3 in DNA: TGTGCCAGCAGCGTAGAGTATAGCGGAGAGACCCAGTACTTC. This encodes CASSVEYSGETQYF.